The entry below gives a single TCR beta chain sequence along with its context. Its specificity is not known. This sample was taken from a study of cytomegalovirus exposure and HLA in healthy donors. Study observations and caveats: Specificity for CMV antigens was confirmed in vitro for three of the CMV-associated chains. Accounts indicate the classifier identified cytomegalovirus status with strong specificity and sensitivity.

Sequencing was performed with immunoSEQ multiplex PCR; in TCRdb, only in-frame clones are kept and a portion is missing. The repertoire holds 150,000 to 200,000 clones, with approximately 87% as singletons. The CDR3 runs 13 residues. The ends were cut back, 4 bases at V and 6 bases at J, with 9 bases in the middle. The germline gives CDR1 MNHEY, CDR2 SMNVEV (reference sequence). This TCR came from a woman in her 30s in good health and CMV-seronegative. The chain joins TRBV27 to TRBJ2-2; D is perhaps TRBD2 (5 bases). Material for sequencing was PBMCs. The CDR3 DNA is TGTGCCAGCAGTTACGGAGGCGCCGGGGAGCTGTTTTTT. Encoded protein: CASSYGGAGELFF.